This paragraph reports one TCR beta chain. The antigen remains undetermined. Clones were read by immunoSEQ multiplex PCR, and TCRdb kept only the in-frame ones, dropping some. This sample has roughly 59,000 clones, with 95% found just once. The entry originates in a study of cytomegalovirus exposure and HLA in healthy donors. Notes on the study in general: Among TCR sequences, most were rare, though some public TCRs appeared in many donors. The study flagged fewer than 200 TCR beta chains as cytomegalovirus-associated.

The CDR3 is 20 amino acids. The germline V gene encodes CDR1 SGHTA and CDR2 FQGTGA. V lost 4 bases and J 0 bases, leaving 22 bases between the germline ends. This clonotype was sampled from a woman under 30 in good health and CMV-seropositive. The chain joins TRBV7-3 to TRBJ2-6; tentatively, D is TRBD1 (6 bases). The sequenced sample consisted of PBMCs. In DNA, the CDR3 is TGTGCCAGCAGCTACCTCCCCATACAGGGTACCATCTCTGGGGCCAACGTCCTGACTTTC. This gives the protein CASSYLPIQGTISGANVLTF.